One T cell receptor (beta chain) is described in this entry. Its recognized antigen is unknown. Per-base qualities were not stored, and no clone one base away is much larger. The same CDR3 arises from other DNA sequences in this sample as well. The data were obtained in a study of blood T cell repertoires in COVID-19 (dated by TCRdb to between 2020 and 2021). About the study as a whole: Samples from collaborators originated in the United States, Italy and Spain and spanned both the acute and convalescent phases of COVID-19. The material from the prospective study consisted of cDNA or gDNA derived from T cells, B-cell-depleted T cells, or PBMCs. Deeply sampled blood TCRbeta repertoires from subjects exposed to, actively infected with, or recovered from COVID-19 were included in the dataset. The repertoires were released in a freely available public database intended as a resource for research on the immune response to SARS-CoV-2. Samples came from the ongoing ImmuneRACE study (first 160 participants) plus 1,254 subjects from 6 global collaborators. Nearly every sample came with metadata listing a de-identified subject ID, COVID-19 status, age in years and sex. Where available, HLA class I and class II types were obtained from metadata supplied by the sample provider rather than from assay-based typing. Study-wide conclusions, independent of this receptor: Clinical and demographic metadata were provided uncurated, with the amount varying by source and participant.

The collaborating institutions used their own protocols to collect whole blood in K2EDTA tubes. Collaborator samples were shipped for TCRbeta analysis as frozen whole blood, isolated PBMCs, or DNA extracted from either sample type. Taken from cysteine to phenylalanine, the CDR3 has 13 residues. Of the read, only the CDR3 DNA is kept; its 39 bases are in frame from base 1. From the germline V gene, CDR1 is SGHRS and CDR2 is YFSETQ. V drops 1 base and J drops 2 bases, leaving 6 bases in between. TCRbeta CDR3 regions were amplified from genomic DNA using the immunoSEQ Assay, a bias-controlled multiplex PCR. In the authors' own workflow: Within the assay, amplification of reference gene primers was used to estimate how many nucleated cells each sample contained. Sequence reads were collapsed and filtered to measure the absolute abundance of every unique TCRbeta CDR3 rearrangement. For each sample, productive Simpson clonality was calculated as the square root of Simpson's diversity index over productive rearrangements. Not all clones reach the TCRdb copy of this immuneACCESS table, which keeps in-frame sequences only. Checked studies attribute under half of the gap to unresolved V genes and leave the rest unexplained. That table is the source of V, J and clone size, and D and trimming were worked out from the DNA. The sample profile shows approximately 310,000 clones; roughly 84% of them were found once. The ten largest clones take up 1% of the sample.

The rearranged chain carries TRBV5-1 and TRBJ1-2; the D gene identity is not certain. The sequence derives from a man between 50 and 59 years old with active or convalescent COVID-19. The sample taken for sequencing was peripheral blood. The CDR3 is CASSLTENYGYTF. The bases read TGCGCCAGCAGCTTGACGGAGAACTATGGCTACACCTTC.